This TCR beta chain was sequenced during a study of blood T cell repertoires in COVID-19. Study summary: Sample material is recorded as cDNA or gDNA derived from T cells, B-cell-depleted T cells, or PBMCs.

Participants' reported clinical history set cohort assignment. Two negative PCRs, clearance, or symptom resolution characterized the recovered Cohort 3 donors. Trimming removed 4 bases at V and 4 bases at J, with 10 bases between. This CDR3 has 13 amino acids. CDR1 is SNHLY and CDR2 is FYNNEI in the germline V gene. The method was immunoSEQ multiplex PCR; TCRdb's version includes in-frame clones alone and lacks a portion of them. Here the sample spans roughly 170,000 clones, roughly 85% being singletons. This chain uses TRBV2 with TRBJ1-2, with D tentatively TRBD1 (6 bases). The sequenced sample was PBMCs or T cells enriched from blood (not recorded which). The receptor's source is a man in his 60s who had recovered from COVID-19. The CDR3 spells CASSGGQSYGYTF. CDR3 bases: TGTGCCAGCAGTGGAGGACAGAGCTATGGCTACACCTTC.